The 17 T cell receptor beta chains listed next were all sequenced from one sample in a study of CD4+ T cells in melanoma. The method was immunoSEQ multiplex PCR; TCRdb's version includes in-frame clones alone and lacks a portion of them. The sample holds about 140,000 clones, 80% to 95% seen once. These receptors were obtained from a human donor with melanoma.

The rearrangement uses TRBV4-1 and TRBJ1-5, with D possibly being TRBD1 (5 bases). The V end lost 3 bases, the J end lost 3 bases, and 12 bases lay between the germline ends. CDR1 is MGHRA and CDR2 is YSYEKL in the germline V gene. The CDR3 runs to 15 residues. CDR3 residues: CASSQYPQDNQPQHF. The CDR3 DNA reads TGCGCCAGCAGCCAGTATCCACAGGACAATCAGCCCCAGCATTTT.

The rearrangement joins TRBV5-6 to TRBJ2-1; 8 nucleotides match TRBD2. CDR3 size: 15 residues. The trim removed 4 bases at V and 8 bases at J, leaving 11 bases unmatched. Germline V lookup: CDR1 SGHDT, CDR2 YYEEEE. CDR3: CASSPRGAPGDEQFF. The CDR3 nucleotides are TGTGCCAGCAGCCCGCGGGGGGCCCCAGGGGATGAGCAGTTCTTC. Complete variable domain (other parts from reference TRBV5-6 and TRBJ2-1): DAGVTQSPTHLIKTRGQQVTLRCSPKSGHDTVSWYQQALGQGPQFIFQYYEEEERQRGNFPDRFSGHQFPNYSSELNVNALLLGDSALYLCASSPRGAPGDEQFFGPGTRLTVL.

The V and J genes are TRBV5-6 and TRBJ1-3; possible D gene TRBD1, 5 bases. The ends were cut back, 4 bases at V and 0 bases at J, with 11 bases in the middle. There are 15 residues in the CDR3. The germline CDR1 and CDR2 sequences are SGHDT and YYEEEE. The CDR3 coding sequence is TGTGCCAGCAGCGCAGGGATTTTCTCTGGAAACACCATATATTTT. Its translation: CASSAGIFSGNTIYF. The full variable domain, in which reference TRBV5-6 and TRBJ1-3 provide the parts outside the CDR3, is DAGVTQSPTHLIKTRGQQVTLRCSPKSGHDTVSWYQQALGQGPQFIFQYYEEEERQRGNFPDRFSGHQFPNYSSELNVNALLLGDSALYLCASSAGIFSGNTIYFGEGSWLTVV.

This clone has only one observation. CDR3 in DNA: TGTGCCAGCAGCTTGCTACAGGGAAACACTGAAGCTTTCTTT. Its protein product is CASSLLQGNTEAFF. The V and J genes are TRBV7-9 and TRBJ1-1, with D tentatively TRBD1 (6 bases). The V end was cut by 3 bases, the J end by 2 bases, with 10 bases between. The CDR3 is made up of 14 amino acids. CDR1 is SEHNR and CDR2 is FQNEAQ in the germline V gene (reference sequence).

This clone appeared a single time. The V call is TRBV5-1, the J call TRBJ1-2; weak D call: TRBD1 (5 bases). V gave up 4 bases and J gave up 3 bases, with 10 bases separating them. Germline CDR1 SGHRS, CDR2 YFSETQ. CDR3 size: 13 residues. The CDR3 spells CASSGDSYYGYTF. Written as DNA, the CDR3 is TGCGCCAGCAGCGGAGACAGTTACTATGGCTACACCTTC.

This clone came up a few times. The chain couples TRBV7-3 to TRBJ2-5, with TRBD2 matching over 9 bases. The CDR3 runs to 16 residues. Germline CDR1 SGHTA, CDR2 FQGTGA. V dropped 2 bases and J dropped 2; count of bases not matched to a gene: 6. The CDR3 reads CASSLAGGGGQETQYF. The CDR3 bases are TGTGCCAGCAGCTTAGCTGGCGGGGGGGGTCAAGAGACCCAGTACTTC.

This chain links TRBV5-5 with TRBJ1-5; 7 bases fit TRBD1. The CDR3 consists of 16 residues. Per germline, CDR1 SGHKS and CDR2 YYEKEE (reference sequence). The ends lost 4 bases at V and 2 bases at J; junction bases unmatched: 9. As DNA, the CDR3 is TGTGCCAGCAGCCCTTCGGGACAGCTGGGCAATCAGCCCCAGCATTTT. Its protein product is CASSPSGQLGNQPQHF. Complete variable domain (other parts from reference TRBV5-5 and TRBJ1-5): DAGVTQSPTHLIKTRGQQVTLRCSPISGHKSVSWYQQVLGQGPQFIFQYYEKEERGRGNFPDRFSARQFPNYSSELNVNALLLGDSALYLCASSPSGQLGNQPQHFGDGTRLSIL.

V gene TRBV29-1 combines with J gene TRBJ1-2; D unresolved. This CDR3 contains 12 residues. CDR1 SQVTM and CDR2 ANQGSEA come from the germline V gene. With 7 bases removed from V and 8 bases from J, the gap between germline ends came to 17 bases. The CDR3 region is CSALIRTVGYTF. CDR3 bases: TGCAGCGCCCTAATCCGGACGGTCGGCTACACCTTC.

The J gene is TRBJ1-2, the V gene TRBV5-1; D is undetermined. Germline values: CDR1 SGHRS, CDR2 YFSETQ. This CDR3 is built from 15 residues. V was trimmed by 0 bases and J by 4 bases, leaving 13 bases between them. DNA of the CDR3: TGCGCCAGCAGCTTGGACGCAGAAGTTGGCTATGGCTACACCTTC. As protein: CASSLDAEVGYGYTF.

The chain combines TRBV15 with TRBJ1-4; no definite D call. Between the trimmed V and J ends, which lost 1 base and 8 bases, there was a span of 8 bases. The CDR3 runs to 13 residues. Germline CDR1 LNHNV, CDR2 YYDKDF (reference sequence). This CDR3 is CATSRVRGEKLFF. The CDR3 coding sequence is TGTGCCACCAGCAGAGTCCGTGGGGAAAAACTGTTTTTT.

The chain employs TRBV2 and TRBJ2-1; the match to TRBD1 covers 8 bases. This CDR3 comprises 14 residues. With 6 bases clipped from V and 7 bases from J, the junction kept 8 bases outside the gene matches. Germline V gene lookup returns CDR1 SNHLY and CDR2 FYNNEI. CDR3 bases: TGTGCCAGCAGAGACAGGGGAGGTCCGAATGAGCAGTTCTTC. This gives the protein CASRDRGGPNEQFF.

The J gene is TRBJ1-5, the V gene TRBV30; D remains unclear. The CDR3 runs to 12 residues. The V end was cut by 2 bases, the J end by 6 bases, with 8 bases between. Germline V gene sequence: CDR1 GTSNPN, CDR2 SVGIG (reference sequence). Here the CDR3 reads CAWSKGGQPQHF. The CDR3 nucleotides are TGTGCCTGGAGTAAAGGCGGTCAGCCCCAGCATTTT.

The rearrangement uses TRBV5-6 and TRBJ1-2; D gene unclear. The CDR3 covers 16 residues. Germline V gene sequence: CDR1 SGHDT, CDR2 YYEEEE. Trimming cost V 3 bases and J 3 bases, with 18 bases left between them. CDR3 loop: CASSSPLGSWDYGYTF. In nucleotides, the CDR3 is TGTGCCAGCAGCTCGCCTCTTGGTAGTTGGGACTATGGCTACACCTTC.

This chain joins TRBV5-6 and TRBJ2-7; 12 bases are a match to TRBD1. This CDR3 is 16 amino acids long. Germline lookup yields CDR1 SGHDT and CDR2 YYEEEE. Losses at the gene ends were 0 bases for V and 7 bases for J; bases not matched to a gene: 8. CDR3 DNA sequence: TGTGCCAGCAGCTTGGCGGGACAGGGGGCTCGACTGGAGCAGTACTTC. Translated: CASSLAGQGARLEQYF.

The V and J genes are TRBV9 and TRBJ2-1, with D tentatively TRBD1 or TRBD2 (5 bases each). Germline CDR1 SGDLS, CDR2 YYNGEE. V was clipped by 0 bases and J by 2 bases, with 12 bases between them. The CDR3 covers 16 residues. CDR3: CASSVGGTGAYNEQFF. In nucleotides, the CDR3 is TGTGCCAGCAGCGTAGGGGGGACCGGAGCCTACAATGAGCAGTTCTTC.

The chain employs TRBV7-8 and TRBJ2-5; 8 bases fit TRBD1. CDR3 length: 16 residues. The V segment lost 6 bases and the J segment 4 bases; nucleotides outside the gene matches: 13. The germline V gene has CDR1 SGHVS and CDR2 FQNEAQ. CDR3 nucleotides: TGTGCCAGCAGTAGGACAGGGTCGTCCTCGTCAGAGACCCAGTACTTC. It is translated as CASSRTGSSSSETQYF.

Remarks on this clone: Mismatch with germline at one junction end may stem from a read error. CDR3 loop: CASTGQSSNEQFF. In DNA form, the CDR3 reads TGCGCCAGCACCGGCCAATCCTCCAATGAGCAGTTCTTC. V gene TRBV5-1 combines with J gene TRBJ2-1; unclear D gene. The germline gives CDR1 SGHRS, CDR2 YFSETQ. The length of the CDR3 is 13 residues.